The entry below gives a single TCR beta chain sequence along with its context. Its antigen is unknown. This entry comes from a study of OX40 agonist ivuxolimab in advanced cancers. On the study more broadly: Three patients had partial responses: one hepatocellular carcinoma, two cutaneous melanoma. Findings of the study overall: Clonal expansion by week 6 occurred in CD4+ and CD8+ blood T cells (at 0.1 to 3.0 mg/kg). Researchers report that CD8+ T cells had, on average, more expanded clones than CD4+.

Autoimmune disease history or systemic immunosuppression excluded patients. V gave up 5 bases and J gave up 7 bases, with 14 bases separating them. CDR1 is MNHNY, CDR2 SVGAGI, per germline (reference sequence). The CDR3 runs 14 residues. The table came from immunoSEQ multiplex PCR; TCRdb's copy has only in-frame clones and leaves some out. This sample has 82,000 or so clones, with approximately 85% found just once. The rearrangement links TRBV6-6 to TRBJ1-4; D unresolved. The receptor comes from an adult with an advanced solid tumor such as melanoma, head and neck, liver or kidney cancer. The sample was CD4+ or CD8+ T cells sorted from blood, taken in a trial of the OX40 agonist ivuxolimab. In DNA, the CDR3 is TGTGCCAGCAGTCTAGACACCTTAGGTGAAAAACTGTTTTTT. It is translated as CASSLDTLGEKLFF.